This TCR beta chain was recovered during a study of T cells in Graves' hyperthyroidism and ophthalmopathy. Broader study findings: The model identified upcoming ophthalmopathy a median around 7.1 months ahead of onset.

This clonotype came up a few times. What it binds is unknown. The germline gene is not matched at one end of the junction; a read error may be the cause. Amplified TCR beta CDR3 regions came from RNA transcripts. Researchers ran a first-round RT-PCR on the TCR CDR3 using the HTBI primer set. Each CDR3 protein gets one entry after TCRdb re-called the multiplex PCR reads with MiXCR. Of approximately 690,000 distinct CDR3 sequences in the sample, about 14% are singletons; the top ten hold 9.5% to 15%. The sample consisted of blood. The receptor was derived from a woman between 45 and 65 years old with Graves' ophthalmopathy.

This CDR3 reads CASGLISLNEQFF. CDR3 sequence (DNA): TGTGCCAGCGGCTTGATTAGCCTCAATGAGCAGTTCTTC. The chain uses TRBV5-8 and TRBJ2-1; D gene uncertain. The CDR3 has 13 amino acids. The germline gives CDR1 SGHTS, CDR2 YDEGEE. The variable domain in full, with the rest retrieved from reference TRBV5-8 and TRBJ2-1, is EAGVTQSPTHLIKTRGQQATLRCSPISGHTSVYWYQQALGLGLQFLLWYDEGEERNRGNFPPRFSGRQFPNYSSELNVNALELEDSALYLCASGLISLNEQFFGPGTRLTVL.